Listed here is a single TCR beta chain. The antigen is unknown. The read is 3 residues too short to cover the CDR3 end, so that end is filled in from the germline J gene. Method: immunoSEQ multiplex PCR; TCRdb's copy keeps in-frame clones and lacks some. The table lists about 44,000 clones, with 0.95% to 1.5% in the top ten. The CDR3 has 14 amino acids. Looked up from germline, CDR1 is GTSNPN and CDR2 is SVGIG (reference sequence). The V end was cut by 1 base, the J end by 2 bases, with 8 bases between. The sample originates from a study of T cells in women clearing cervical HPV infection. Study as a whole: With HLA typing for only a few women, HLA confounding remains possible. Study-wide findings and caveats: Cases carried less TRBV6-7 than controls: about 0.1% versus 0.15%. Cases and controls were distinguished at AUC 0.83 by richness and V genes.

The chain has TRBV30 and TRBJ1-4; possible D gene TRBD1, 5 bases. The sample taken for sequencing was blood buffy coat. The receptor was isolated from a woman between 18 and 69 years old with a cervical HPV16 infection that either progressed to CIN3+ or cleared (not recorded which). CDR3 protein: CAWSARGTNEKLFF. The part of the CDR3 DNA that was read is TGTGCCTGGAGTGCGAGGGGTACTAATGAAAAA.